The TCR beta chain described here comes from a study of blood T cell repertoires in COVID-19. Study at large: Samples of COVID-19 (acute and convalescent) were obtained from the United States, Italy and Spain.

Profiling relied on immunoSEQ multiplex PCR, and the TCRdb table lists in-frame clones only, not all of them. The sample holds a few hundred thousand clones, about 88% seen once. This TCR came from a woman under 40 who had recovered from COVID-19. Sequenced material: PBMCs or T cells enriched from blood (not recorded which).

The CDR3 protein is CASSLSGRAPHEQFF. CDR3 nucleotide sequence: TGCGCCAGCAGCCTTAGCGGGAGGGCCCCCCATGAGCAGTTCTTC. V and J are TRBV5-1 and TRBJ2-1; TRBD2 matches 11 bases. The CDR3 sequence is 15 residues long. In germline, CDR1 is SGHRS, CDR2 YFSETQ. V trimming: 4 bases; J trimming: 8 bases; junction bases outside the gene matches: 8. The full variable domain, with the rest looked up from reference TRBV5-1 and TRBJ2-1, is KAGVTQTPRYLIKTRGQQVTLSCSPISGHRSVSWYQQTPGQGLQFLFEYFSETQRNKGNFPGRFSGRQFSNSRSEMNVSTLELGDSALYLCASSLSGRAPHEQFFGPGTRLTVL.